The rows below give T cell receptor beta chains drawn from one sample of a study of shared clonotypes between healthy human individuals. TCRdb's copy holds only in-frame clones and misses some; the assay was immunoSEQ multiplex PCR. Among about 1.5 million clones listed, roughly 96% were seen once. Sequencing input: naive CD4+ T cells sorted from blood. Source of these receptors: a young man in good health. CDR3s include the opening cysteine and the closing phenylalanine or tryptophan. The order of the fields is V gene, J gene, CDR3 protein.

V gene: TRBV6-6; J gene: TRBJ2-7; CDR3 protein: CASRINYEQYF
V gene: TRBV6-5; J gene: TRBJ2-2; CDR3 protein: CASSEATGELFF
V gene: TRBV19; J gene: TRBJ1-4; CDR3 protein: CASSTGPGDWMFF
V gene: TRBV7-8; J gene: TRBJ2-4; CDR3 protein: CASSLGQGANIQYF
V gene: TRBV5-4; J gene: TRBJ1-2; CDR3 protein: CASSARDHGYTF
V gene: TRBV2; J gene: TRBJ2-3; CDR3 protein: CASSDGKPRRADTQYF
V gene: TRBV7-9; J gene: TRBJ1-2; CDR3 protein: CASSPGHLTNYGYTF
V gene: TRBV5-5; J gene: TRBJ1-3; CDR3 protein: CASSPGFSGNTIYF
V gene: TRBV6-6; J gene: TRBJ2-2; CDR3 protein: CASSLTLTGELFF
V gene: TRBV6-5; J gene: TRBJ2-7; CDR3 protein: CASGGRETGGSEQYF